Presented here are 20 T cell receptor beta chains from one specimen sequenced in a study of early T cells in non-severe SARS-CoV-2 infection. In TCRdb, the 5' RACE reads were re-called with MiXCR into one record per CDR3 protein. The table includes over 55,000 distinct CDR3 sequences, roughly 8.4% detected once. The sample taken for sequencing was whole blood. These receptors were collected from an adult who was a healthcare worker with PCR-confirmed SARS-CoV-2 infection or an uninfected control (not recorded which).

This clonotype has just a few counts. The J gene is TRBJ2-6, the V gene TRBV30; unclear D gene. V lost 2 bases and J lost 2, with 7 bases in between. The V gene's germline CDR1 is GTSNPN and CDR2 SVGIG (reference sequence). The CDR3 has 14 residues. CDR3 coding DNA: TGTGCCTGGAGTAGGAACACTGGGGCCAACGTCCTGACTTTC. It encodes CAWSRNTGANVLTF.

The J gene is TRBJ1-2, the V gene TRBV27; perhaps TRBD1 as D (5 bases). There are 14 residues in the CDR3. CDR1 MNHEY and CDR2 SMNVEV come from the germline V gene (reference sequence). Trimming cost V 0 bases and J 6 bases, with 11 bases left between them. CDR3 in amino acids: CASSLSSGVNGYTF. Here the CDR3 DNA reads TGTGCCAGCAGTTTATCGTCGGGGGTTAATGGCTACACCTTC.

This chain connects TRBV28 to TRBJ2-7; no clear D gene. The germline gives CDR1 MDHEN, CDR2 SYDVKM. V lost 3 bases and J 4 bases, leaving 13 bases between the germline ends. This CDR3 region has 14 residues. The CDR3 sequence is CASSFRQDPYEQYF. In DNA, the CDR3 is TGTGCCAGCAGTTTTAGGCAGGACCCATACGAGCAGTACTTC.

The chain joins TRBV27 to TRBJ1-1, with D possibly TRBD1 on 5 matching bases. Trimming cost V 3 bases and J 6 bases, with 8 bases left between them. Germline V gene data show CDR1 as MNHEY and CDR2 as SMNVEV (reference sequence). The CDR3 extends over 12 amino acids. The CDR3 bases are TGTGCCAGCAGTTTGGGGGGTGCTGAAGCTTTCTTT. This sequence encodes CASSLGGAEAFF.

The V gene is TRBV19, the J gene TRBJ2-7; a possible D gene is TRBD2 (5 bases). The CDR3 is 16 amino acids. V lost 0 bases, J lost 6 bases, and 18 bases lay in between. Germline CDR1 and CDR2: LNHDA and SQIVND (reference sequence). The CDR3 loop reads CASSIDQEVPPGEQYF. The DNA of the CDR3 is TGTGCCAGTAGTATAGATCAGGAGGTTCCTCCCGGCGAGCAGTACTTC.

The V call is TRBV28, the J call TRBJ1-6; D gene unclear. V was shortened by 7 bases and J by 6 bases, with 16 bases between the two germline ends. The CDR3 consists of 15 residues. The germline CDR1 and CDR2 sequences are MDHEN and SYDVKM. The CDR3 is CASTLKDGLNSPLHF. Here the CDR3 DNA reads TGTGCCAGCACGCTTAAGGACGGGCTTAATTCACCCCTCCACTTT.

This clonotype was counted a few times. The rearrangement links TRBV7-2 to TRBJ2-7; D not resolved. The V and J ends lost 2 bases and 6 bases respectively, with 11 bases between them. The CDR3 totals 13 residues. CDR1 and CDR2 from the germline V gene are SGHTA and FQGNSA. The CDR3 nucleotides are TGTGCCAGCAGCTTATGGGGAACGGGCGAGCAGTACTTC. Translating it yields CASSLWGTGEQYF.

The chain recombines TRBV6-6 with TRBJ2-3, with a tentative D call TRBD1 (5 bases). Germline CDR1 MNHNY, CDR2 SVGAGI (reference sequence). There are 14 residues in the CDR3. V lost 5 bases and J lost 1, with 10 bases in between. For the CDR3, the DNA is TGTGCCAGCAGTCCCCAAGGGGGCACAGATACGCAGTATTTT. Residues: CASSPQGGTDTQYF.

The rearrangement joins TRBV7-2 to TRBJ2-1, with unresolved D. The CDR3 sequence is 15 residues long. V was clipped by 6 bases and J by 5 bases, with 17 bases between them. Germline-derived CDR1 and CDR2 are SGHTA and FQGNSA. CDR3 protein: CASRLGSSPHNEQFF. The CDR3 nucleotides are TGTGCCAGCAGGTTGGGCAGTTCTCCCCACAATGAGCAGTTCTTC. The full variable domain, rest sourced from reference TRBV7-2 and TRBJ2-1, is GAGVSQSPSNKVTEKGKDVELRCDPISGHTALYWYRQSLGQGLEFLIYFQGNSAPDKSGLPSDRFSAERTGGSVSTLTIQRTQQEDSAVYLCASRLGSSPHNEQFFGPGTRLTVL.

The table lists this clonotype with a few counts. CDR3 in DNA: TGTGCCAGCAGCTCCGGCAGGAGGCTCGAGCAGTACTTC. This codes for CASSSGRRLEQYF. This chain links TRBV7-2 with TRBJ2-7; perhaps TRBD2 as D (5 bases). Per germline, CDR1 SGHTA and CDR2 FQGNSA. The CDR3 runs 13 residues. V was trimmed by 4 bases and J by 6 bases, leaving 13 bases between them.

The genes are TRBV7-2 and TRBJ2-4; D possibly uses TRBD1 or TRBD2 (5 bases each). Germline V gives CDR1 SGHTA, CDR2 FQGNSA. V dropped 5 bases and J dropped 14 bases, with 16 bases sitting between them. This CDR3 comprises 12 residues. CDR3: CASSQRDALKYF. CDR3 nucleotides: TGTGCCAGCAGCCAACGGGACGCCCTAAAGTACTTC.

This clonotype was recorded a few times. The J gene is TRBJ2-7, the V gene TRBV28, with 7 bases matching TRBD1. The CDR3 extends over 15 amino acids. Germline CDR1 and CDR2: MDHEN and SYDVKM. Trimming at V came to 6 bases and at J to 4 bases, leaving 12 bases not matched to a gene. CDR3 amino acids: CASRNPGQMGYEQYF. DNA of the CDR3: TGTGCCAGCAGAAATCCGGGACAGATGGGTTACGAGCAGTACTTC.

This clonotype was detected a few times. CDR3 in DNA: TGTGCCAGCAGCTCCGGGGGGACTAGCGGGAGGTACTACGAGCAGTACTTC. Translated, it gives CASSSGGTSGRYYEQYF. This sequence joins TRBV7-2 and TRBJ2-7; 15 positions agree with TRBD2. The CDR3 sequence is 17 residues long. Trimming cost V 4 bases and J 3 bases; bases outside gene matches: 7. Per germline, CDR1 SGHTA and CDR2 FQGNSA.

This clonotype was detected many times. The chain recombines TRBV5-4 with TRBJ2-5, with 10 bases that match TRBD1. CDR3 length equals 16 residues. J gave up 2 bases and V 4 bases, and 8 bases lay outside the gene matches. Germline-derived CDR1 and CDR2 are SGHNT and YYREEE (reference sequence). The CDR3 nucleotides read TGTGCCAGCAGCCGGGCGGGACAGGGGAATCAAGAGACCCAGTACTTC. As protein: CASSRAGQGNQETQYF.

By share, this clonotype ranks as medium-sized. This chain connects TRBV5-5 to TRBJ2-7; D remains unclear. The CDR3 consists of 11 residues. The germline gives CDR1 SGHKS, CDR2 YYEKEE (reference sequence). Trimming removed 1 base from V and 7 bases from J, with 6 bases in between. The CDR3 reads CASSLTAEQYF. The DNA for the CDR3 is TGTGCCAGCAGCTTGACAGCGGAGCAGTACTTC.

The chain carries TRBV5-1 and TRBJ2-1; 10 positions match TRBD2. This CDR3 comprises 16 residues. Germline V gives CDR1 SGHRS, CDR2 YFSETQ. The trim removed 2 bases at V and 4 bases at J, leaving 6 bases unmatched. The CDR3 sequence is CASSFMLAGVYNEQFF. The DNA of the CDR3 is TGCGCCAGCAGCTTTATGCTAGCGGGGGTTTACAATGAGCAGTTCTTC. The entire variable domain, with the rest obtained from reference TRBV5-1 and TRBJ2-1, is as follows: KAGVTQTPRYLIKTRGQQVTLSCSPISGHRSVSWYQQTPGQGLQFLFEYFSETQRNKGNFPGRFSGRQFSNSRSEMNVSTLELGDSALYLCASSFMLAGVYNEQFFGPGTRLTVL.

This clonotype was detected a few times. The chain employs TRBV28 and TRBJ1-2, with 7 bases identical to TRBD1. From germline, CDR1 is MDHEN and CDR2 SYDVKM. The CDR3 is 12 residues long. Trimming took 7 bases from V and 4 from J; bases not matched to a gene: 3. CDR3 residues: CASTRGGYGYTF. CDR3 in DNA: TGTGCCAGCACCAGGGGGGGCTATGGCTACACCTTC.

This clonotype was seen a handful of times. V is TRBV5-1 and J is TRBJ2-3, with D unclear. The CDR3 extends over 15 amino acids. The V gene lost 1 base and the J gene lost 3 bases, with 12 bases spanning the gap. Germline loops: CDR1 SGHRS, CDR2 YFSETQ. Here the CDR3 reads CASSLMGMITDTQYF. CDR3 in DNA: TGCGCCAGCAGCTTGATGGGAATGATAACAGATACGCAGTATTTT. Complete variable domain (other parts from reference TRBV5-1 and TRBJ2-3): KAGVTQTPRYLIKTRGQQVTLSCSPISGHRSVSWYQQTPGQGLQFLFEYFSETQRNKGNFPGRFSGRQFSNSRSEMNVSTLELGDSALYLCASSLMGMITDTQYFGPGTRLTVL.

By sample share, this clonotype is medium-sized. J is TRBJ2-1 and V is TRBV7-9, with unresolved D. The CDR3 extends over 13 amino acids. V gave up 2 bases and J gave up 6 bases, with 8 bases separating them. In germline, CDR1 is SEHNR, CDR2 FQNEAQ (reference sequence). The CDR3 sequence is CASSLSPTNEQFF. The DNA of the CDR3 is TGTGCCAGCAGCTTATCTCCGACCAATGAGCAGTTCTTC.

This clonotype has ten or more counts. The V gene is TRBV21-1, the J gene TRBJ2-3; TRBD2, the table's D call, was not compared with the DNA. TRBV21-1 is termed a pseudogene. The CDR3 has 16 amino acids. The DNA of the CDR3 is TGTGCCAGCAGCCCAAACGGGCCGCGGAGCACAGATACGCAGTATTTT. Residues: CASSPNGPRSTDTQYF.